The entry that follows covers one T cell receptor beta chain sequence. The data derive from a study of blood T cell repertoires in COVID-19. Study information: Nucleic acid was either cDNA or gDNA, and it came from T cells, B-cell-depleted T cells, or PBMCs.

The authors' processing: Counts of nucleated cells, estimated from reference gene primer amplification, were obtained. The protocol was immunoSEQ multiplex PCR, while the TCRdb copy is restricted to in-frame clones and leaves out a portion. The V and J calls and clone size come from that table; D and trimming were worked out from the DNA. The sample contains approximately 290,000 clones, about 93% of which appear only once. The germline CDR1 and CDR2 sequences are SGHTA and FQGTGA. V lost 4 bases and J 6 bases, leaving 18 bases between the germline ends. The CDR3 consists of 16 residues. The receptor comes from a woman in her 30s who had recovered from COVID-19. The chain recombines TRBV7-3 with TRBJ1-4; D call uncertain. The specimen was PBMCs or T cells enriched from blood (not recorded which). The CDR3 sequence: CASSWLWTAVYEKLFF. In nucleotides, the CDR3 is TGTGCCAGCAGCTGGCTATGGACTGCCGTTTATGAAAAACTGTTTTTT.